This TCR beta chain derives from a study of regulatory T cells in long-lasting Graves disease (dated by TCRdb to about 2021). Turning to the overall study: Newly diagnosed Graves' disease patients had taken antithyroid drugs for less than 3 months. Peripheral blood TCR sequencing and RNA sequencing compared persistent Graves' disease patients with newly diagnosed Graves' disease patients. A total of about 35 samples underwent TCR sequencing, from around 13 patients with persistent Graves' disease and 20 or so patients with newly diagnosed Graves' disease. The study was conducted in China and was registered as a clinical trial.

Libraries came from multiplex PCR. Sequencing took place on an Illumina HiSeq 4000. TCR beta libraries were built with iRepertoire HTBI primers and Arm-PCR amplification of CDR3 regions. Before sequencing, the PCR products went through gel purification. The authors processed their data as follows. Across samples, 55 to 80 TRBV and 13 to 15 TRBJ segments were identified and used for gene usage analysis of CDR3 amino acid clonotypes. COPE and FqMerger were used to merge filtered high-quality paired reads into contigs. BLAST was used to align contigs to the IMGT TRBV, TRBD and TRBJ reference genes, and CDR3 was defined following IMGT. Any clonotype with a frequency above 0.1% was classified as a highly expanded clone. Shannon entropy served as the measure of repertoire diversity, while the Gini coefficient captured V-J evenness. A clonotype found in more than one individual was treated as public. TCRdb took the public reads, trimmed them with fastp at Q25, ran MiXCR for clone calling and kept in-frame beta chains. Identical CDR3 proteins give one entry, which carries the most common genes and DNA. It is TCRdb's table, rather than the study itself, that gives the V and J calls and clone size. The sample table holds approximately 310,000 distinct CDR3 sequences, of which roughly 18% were seen once. Of the sample, about 38% falls within the top ten clones.

Based on the germline V gene (reference sequence), the CDR1 and CDR2 sequences are SEHNR and FQNEAQ. The CDR3 goes from the cysteine to the phenylalanine over 14 residues. The only DNA kept is the CDR3, 42 bases in frame from the first base. V and J lose 5 bases and 2 bases, and a span of 13 bases separates them. On this clonotype itself: Which antigen it targets is not known. One base away there is no much larger clone; base qualities are not given.

The sample's time point label is to be understood as: newly diagnosed GD, antithyroid drugs for less than 3 months. For both TCR sequencing and RNA sequencing, RNA was extracted from PBMCs in TRIzol. The diagnosis of Graves' disease followed American Thyroid Association guidelines. The patients came from an endocrinology department in Xi'an, China. Each patient gave 7 to 9.5 milliliters of peripheral blood, collected in an EDTA anticoagulant tube. Ficoll Paque Plus density gradient separation was used to isolate PBMCs, and no additional T cell sorting was done. An Agilent 2100 Bioanalyzer and agarose gel were used to check RNA quality, while a NanoDrop 2000 measured RNA concentration. Study-wide findings and limitations: The authors noted that the small sample size was a limitation that may lower accuracy. Persistent Graves' disease patients showed lower TCR Shannon entropy and fewer highly expanded clones than newly diagnosed patients, suggesting clonal expansion. A larger number of public clonotypes was shared among persistent patients (about 2,700) than among newly diagnosed patients (around 880). TRBV28, TRBJ1-2 and TRBJ2-5 were preferentially used in persistent disease, while TRBV20-1 and TRBJ2-1 were favored in newly diagnosed disease. The study examined only peripheral blood because the primary lesion, thyroid tissue, could not be accessed. Only the TCR beta chain was sequenced and analyzed.

The sequence was obtained from a female donor with Graves disease. The V and J segments used are TRBV7-9 and TRBJ2-7; the D gene cannot be resolved beyond TRBD1 or TRBD2, each matching 5 bases. Here the sequenced sample was peripheral blood mononuclear cells (PBMCs), taken at new diagnosis, from a patient treated with antithyroid drugs. The DNA reads TGTGCCAGCAGCCTATGGGACGCGACCTACGAGCAGTACTTC. Its protein reads: CASSLWDATYEQYF.